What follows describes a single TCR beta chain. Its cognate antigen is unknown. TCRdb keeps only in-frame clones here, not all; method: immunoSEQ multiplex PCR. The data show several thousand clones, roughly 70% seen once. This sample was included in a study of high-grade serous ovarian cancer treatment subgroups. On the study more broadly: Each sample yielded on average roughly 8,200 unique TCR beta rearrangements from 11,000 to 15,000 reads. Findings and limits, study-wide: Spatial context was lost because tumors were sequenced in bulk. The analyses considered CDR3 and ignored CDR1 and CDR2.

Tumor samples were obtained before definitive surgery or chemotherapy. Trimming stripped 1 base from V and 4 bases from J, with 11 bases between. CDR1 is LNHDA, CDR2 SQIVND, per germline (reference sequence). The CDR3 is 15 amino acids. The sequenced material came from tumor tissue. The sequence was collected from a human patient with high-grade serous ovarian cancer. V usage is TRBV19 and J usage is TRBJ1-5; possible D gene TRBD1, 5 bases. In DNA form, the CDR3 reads TGTGCCAGTAGTATAGGGCGGGGGTGGAATCAGCCCCAGCATTTT. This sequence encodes CASSIGRGWNQPQHF.